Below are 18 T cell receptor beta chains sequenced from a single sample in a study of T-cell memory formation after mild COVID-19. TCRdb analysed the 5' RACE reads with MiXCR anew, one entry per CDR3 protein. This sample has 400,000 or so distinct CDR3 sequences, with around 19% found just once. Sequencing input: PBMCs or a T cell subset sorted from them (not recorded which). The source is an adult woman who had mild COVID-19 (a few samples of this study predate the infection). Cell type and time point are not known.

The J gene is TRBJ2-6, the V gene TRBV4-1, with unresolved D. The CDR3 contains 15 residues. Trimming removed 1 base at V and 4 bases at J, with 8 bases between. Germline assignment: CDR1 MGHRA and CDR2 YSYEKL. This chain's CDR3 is CASSQAGVGANVLTF. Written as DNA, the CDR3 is TGCGCCAGCAGCCAAGCTGGGGTCGGGGCCAACGTCCTGACTTTC.

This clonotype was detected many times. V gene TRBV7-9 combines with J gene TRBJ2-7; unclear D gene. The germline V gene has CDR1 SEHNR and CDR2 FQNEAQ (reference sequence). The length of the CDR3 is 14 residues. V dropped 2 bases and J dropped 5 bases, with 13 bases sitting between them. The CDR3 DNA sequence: TGTGCCAGCAGCTTATTAGGCTCACCCGACGAGCAGTACTTC. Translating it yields CASSLLGSPDEQYF. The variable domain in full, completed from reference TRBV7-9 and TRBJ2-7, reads DTGVSQNPRHKITKRGQNVTFRCDPISEHNRLYWYRQTLGQGPEFLTYFQNEAQLEKSRLLSDRFSAERPKGSFSTLEIQRTEQGDSAMYLCASSLLGSPDEQYFGPGTRLTVT.

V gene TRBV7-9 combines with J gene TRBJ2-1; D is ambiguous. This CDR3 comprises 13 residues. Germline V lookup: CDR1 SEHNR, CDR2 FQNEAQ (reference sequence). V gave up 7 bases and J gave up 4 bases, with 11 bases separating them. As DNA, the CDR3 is TGTGCCAGCACCCAGAGGTCTTACAATGAGCAGTTCTTC. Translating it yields CASTQRSYNEQFF.

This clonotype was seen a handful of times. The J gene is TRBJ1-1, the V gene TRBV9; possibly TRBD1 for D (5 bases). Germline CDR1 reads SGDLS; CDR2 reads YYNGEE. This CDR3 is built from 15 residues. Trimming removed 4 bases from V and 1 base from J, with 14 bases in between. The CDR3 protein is CASSSREVGNTEAFF. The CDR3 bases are TGTGCCAGCAGCTCCAGGGAGGTGGGGAACACTGAAGCTTTCTTT.

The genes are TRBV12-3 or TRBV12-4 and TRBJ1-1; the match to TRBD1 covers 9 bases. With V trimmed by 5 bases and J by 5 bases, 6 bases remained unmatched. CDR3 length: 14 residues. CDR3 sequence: CASSGWDRATEAFF. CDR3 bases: TGTGCCAGCAGTGGATGGGACAGGGCGACTGAAGCTTTCTTT.

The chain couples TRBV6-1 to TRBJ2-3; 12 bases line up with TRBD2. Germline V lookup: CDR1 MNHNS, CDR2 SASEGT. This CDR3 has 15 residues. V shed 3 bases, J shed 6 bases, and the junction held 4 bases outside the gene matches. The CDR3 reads CASSDAGTSGDTQYF. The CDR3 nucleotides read TGTGCCAGCAGTGACGCCGGGACTAGCGGGGATACGCAGTATTTT.

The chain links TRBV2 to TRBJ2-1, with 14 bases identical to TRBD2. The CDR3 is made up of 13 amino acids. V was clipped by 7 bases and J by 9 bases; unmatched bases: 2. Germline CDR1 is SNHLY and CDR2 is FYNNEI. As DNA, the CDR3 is TGTGCCAGCACGACTAGCGGGGGGGCTGAGCAGTTCTTC. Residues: CASTTSGGAEQFF.

CDR3 nucleotides: TGTGCCAGCAGTTACTCATCTGTCATAGATACGCAGTATTTT. Its protein is CASSYSSVIDTQYF. The chain carries TRBV6-6 and TRBJ2-3; no clear D gene. Looked up from germline, CDR1 is MNHNY and CDR2 is SVGAGI (reference sequence). The CDR3 has 14 amino acids. V dropped 0 bases and J dropped 5 bases, with 9 bases sitting between them.

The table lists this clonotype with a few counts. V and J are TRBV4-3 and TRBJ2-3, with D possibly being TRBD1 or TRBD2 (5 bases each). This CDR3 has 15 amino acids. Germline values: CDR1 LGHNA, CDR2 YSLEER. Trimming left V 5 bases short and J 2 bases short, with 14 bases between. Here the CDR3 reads CASSIDTGTTDTQYF. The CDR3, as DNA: TGCGCCAGCAGCATAGACACGGGGACCACAGATACGCAGTATTTT.

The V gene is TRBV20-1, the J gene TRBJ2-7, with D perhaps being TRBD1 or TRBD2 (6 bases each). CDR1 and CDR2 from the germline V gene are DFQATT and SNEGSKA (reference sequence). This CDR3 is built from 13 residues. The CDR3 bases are TGCAGCGCCGTGGGGGGCGGTACCTACGAGCAGTACTTC. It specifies CSAVGGGTYEQYF.

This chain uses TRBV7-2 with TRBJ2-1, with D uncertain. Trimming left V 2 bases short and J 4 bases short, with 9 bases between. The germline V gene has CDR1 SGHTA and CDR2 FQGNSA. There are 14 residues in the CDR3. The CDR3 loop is CASSLTLSYNEQFF. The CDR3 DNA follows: TGTGCCAGCAGCTTAACTCTCAGTTACAATGAGCAGTTCTTC.

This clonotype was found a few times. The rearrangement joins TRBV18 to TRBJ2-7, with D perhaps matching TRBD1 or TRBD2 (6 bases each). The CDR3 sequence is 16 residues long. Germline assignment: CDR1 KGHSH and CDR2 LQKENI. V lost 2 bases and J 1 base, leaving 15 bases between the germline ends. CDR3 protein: CASSPRGVLRSYEQYF. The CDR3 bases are TGTGCCAGCTCACCAAGGGGGGTCCTCCGGTCCTACGAGCAGTACTTC.

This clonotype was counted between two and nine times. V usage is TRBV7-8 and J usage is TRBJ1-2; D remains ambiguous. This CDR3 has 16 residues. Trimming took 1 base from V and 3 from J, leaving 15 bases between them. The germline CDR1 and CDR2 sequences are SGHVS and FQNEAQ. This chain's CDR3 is CASSLELRVEDYGYTF. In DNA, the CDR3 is TGTGCCAGCAGCTTAGAATTGAGGGTGGAGGACTATGGCTACACCTTC.

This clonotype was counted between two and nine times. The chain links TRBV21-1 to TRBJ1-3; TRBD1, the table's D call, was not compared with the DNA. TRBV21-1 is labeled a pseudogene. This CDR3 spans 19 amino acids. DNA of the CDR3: TGTGCCAGCAGTTTAAGACCGCCCCCACCACGGGTTAAAGGAAACACCATATATTTT. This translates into CASSLRPPPPRVKGNTIYF.

CDR3 amino acids: CASSMREGTEAFF. Written as DNA, the CDR3 is TGCGCCAGCAGCATGAGGGAGGGCACTGAAGCTTTCTTT. The chain couples TRBV5-1 to TRBJ1-1; no clear D. Germline V gene sequence: CDR1 SGHRS, CDR2 YFSETQ. The length of the CDR3 is 13 residues. The ends were cut back, 4 bases at V and 4 bases at J, with 11 bases in the middle.

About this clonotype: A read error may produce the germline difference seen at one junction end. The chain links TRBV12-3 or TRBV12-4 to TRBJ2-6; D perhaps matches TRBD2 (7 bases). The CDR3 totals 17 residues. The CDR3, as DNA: TGTGCCAGCAGTCCCCAGGGGAGGGTGTCTGGGGCCAACGTCCTGAATTTC. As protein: CASSPQGRVSGANVLNF.

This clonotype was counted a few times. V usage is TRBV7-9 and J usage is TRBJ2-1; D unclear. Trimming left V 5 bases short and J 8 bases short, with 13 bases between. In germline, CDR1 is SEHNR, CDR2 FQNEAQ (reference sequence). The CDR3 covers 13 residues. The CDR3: CASSPMSRHEQFF. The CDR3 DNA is TGTGCCAGCAGCCCCATGAGTCGGCATGAGCAGTTCTTC. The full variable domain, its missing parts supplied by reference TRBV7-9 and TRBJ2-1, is DTGVSQNPRHKITKRGQNVTFRCDPISEHNRLYWYRQTLGQGPEFLTYFQNEAQLEKSRLLSDRFSAERPKGSFSTLEIQRTEQGDSAMYLCASSPMSRHEQFFGPGTRLTVL.

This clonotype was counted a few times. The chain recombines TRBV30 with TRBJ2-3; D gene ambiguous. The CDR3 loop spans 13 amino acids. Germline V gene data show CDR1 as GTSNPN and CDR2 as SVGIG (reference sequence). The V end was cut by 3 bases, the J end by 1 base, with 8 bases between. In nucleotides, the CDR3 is TGTGCCTGGAGGGGTCCGGGCACAGATACGCAGTATTTT. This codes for CAWRGPGTDTQYF.